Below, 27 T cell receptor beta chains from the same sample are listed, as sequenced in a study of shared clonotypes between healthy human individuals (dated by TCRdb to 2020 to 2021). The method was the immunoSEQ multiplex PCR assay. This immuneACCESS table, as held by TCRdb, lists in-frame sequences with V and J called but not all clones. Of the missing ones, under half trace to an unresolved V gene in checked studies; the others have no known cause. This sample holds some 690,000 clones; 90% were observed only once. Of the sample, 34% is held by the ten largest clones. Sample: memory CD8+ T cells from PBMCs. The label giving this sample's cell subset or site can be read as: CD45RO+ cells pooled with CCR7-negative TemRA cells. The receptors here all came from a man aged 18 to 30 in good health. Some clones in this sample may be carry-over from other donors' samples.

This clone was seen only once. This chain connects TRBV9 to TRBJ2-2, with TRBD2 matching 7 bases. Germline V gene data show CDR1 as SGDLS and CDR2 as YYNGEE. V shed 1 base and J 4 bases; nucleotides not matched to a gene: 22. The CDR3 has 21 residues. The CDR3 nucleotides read TGTGCCAGCAGCGTAACGAGTCACGGGACTAACCGACGCGATGGCACCGGGGAGCTGTTTTTT. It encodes CASSVTSHGTNRRDGTGELFF. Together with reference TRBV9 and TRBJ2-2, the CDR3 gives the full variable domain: DSGVTQTPKHLITATGQRVTLRCSPRSGDLSVYWYQQSLDQGLQFLIQYYNGEERAKGNILERFSAQQFPDLHSELNLSSLELGDSALYFCASSVTSHGTNRRDGTGELFFGEGSRLTVL.

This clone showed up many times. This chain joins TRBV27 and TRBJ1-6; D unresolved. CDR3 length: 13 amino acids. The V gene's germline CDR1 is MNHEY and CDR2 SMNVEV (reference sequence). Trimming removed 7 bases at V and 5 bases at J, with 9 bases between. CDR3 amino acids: CASTYSHNSPLHF. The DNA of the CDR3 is TGTGCCAGCACCTACAGCCATAATTCACCCCTCCACTTT.

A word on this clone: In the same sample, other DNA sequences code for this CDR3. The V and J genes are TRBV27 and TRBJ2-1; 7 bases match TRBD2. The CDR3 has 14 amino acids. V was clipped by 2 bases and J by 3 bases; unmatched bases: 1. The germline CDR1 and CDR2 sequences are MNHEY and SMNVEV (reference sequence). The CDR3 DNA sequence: TGTGCCAGCAGTTTAGGCGGGAGCTACAATGAGCAGTTCTTC. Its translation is CASSLGGSYNEQFF.

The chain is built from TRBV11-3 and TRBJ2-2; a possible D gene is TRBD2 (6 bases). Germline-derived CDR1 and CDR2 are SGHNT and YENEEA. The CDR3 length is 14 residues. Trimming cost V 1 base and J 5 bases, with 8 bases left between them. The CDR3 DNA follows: TGTGCCAGCAGCTTAGCGGGAGAGACCGGGGAGCTGTTTTTT. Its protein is CASSLAGETGELFF.

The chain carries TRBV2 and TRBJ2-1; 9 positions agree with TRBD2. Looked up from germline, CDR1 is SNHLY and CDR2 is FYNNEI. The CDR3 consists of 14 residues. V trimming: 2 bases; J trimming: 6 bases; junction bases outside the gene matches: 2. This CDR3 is CASSERAGGNEQFF. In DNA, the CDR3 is TGTGCCAGCAGTGAACGAGCGGGAGGCAATGAGCAGTTCTTC.

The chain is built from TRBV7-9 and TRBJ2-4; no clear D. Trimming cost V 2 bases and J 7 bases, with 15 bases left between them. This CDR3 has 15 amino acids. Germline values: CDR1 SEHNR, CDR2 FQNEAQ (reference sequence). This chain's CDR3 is CASSLFLGVPNIQYF. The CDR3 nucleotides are TGTGCCAGCAGCTTATTTTTGGGCGTTCCCAACATTCAGTACTTC.

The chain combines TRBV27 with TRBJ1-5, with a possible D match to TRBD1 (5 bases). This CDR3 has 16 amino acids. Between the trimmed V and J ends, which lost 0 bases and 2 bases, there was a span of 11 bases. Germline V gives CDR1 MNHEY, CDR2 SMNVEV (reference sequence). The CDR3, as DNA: TGTGCCAGCAGTTTATCCCACGGGGGGGGCAATCAGCCCCAGCATTTT. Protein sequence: CASSLSHGGGNQPQHF.

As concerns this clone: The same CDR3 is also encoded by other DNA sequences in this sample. The CDR3 spells CASSVGTASTDTQYF. The CDR3 DNA reads TGTGCCAGCAGCGTAGGAACAGCCAGCACAGATACGCAGTATTTT. V and J are TRBV9 and TRBJ2-3; D is uncertain. In germline, CDR1 is SGDLS, CDR2 YYNGEE. Trimming pared 0 bases from V and 0 bases from J, leaving 8 bases between. CDR3 length equals 15 residues.

The CDR3 sequence: CASSLPYEQYF. CDR3 DNA sequence: TGTGCCAGCAGCTTACCTTACGAGCAGTACTTC. This sequence joins TRBV11-2 and TRBJ2-7, with D uncertain. The CDR3 is 11 amino acids. Germline V gene lookup returns CDR1 SGHAT and CDR2 FQNNGV. Trimming took off 2 bases at V and 4 bases at J, with 3 bases between the two ends.

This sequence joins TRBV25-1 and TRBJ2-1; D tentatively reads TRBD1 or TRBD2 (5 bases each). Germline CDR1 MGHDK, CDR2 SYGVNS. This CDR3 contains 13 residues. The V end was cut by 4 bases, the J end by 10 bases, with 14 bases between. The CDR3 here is CASSGGALSEQFF. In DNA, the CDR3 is TGTGCCAGCAGTGGAGGGGCTCTGAGCGAGCAGTTCTTC.

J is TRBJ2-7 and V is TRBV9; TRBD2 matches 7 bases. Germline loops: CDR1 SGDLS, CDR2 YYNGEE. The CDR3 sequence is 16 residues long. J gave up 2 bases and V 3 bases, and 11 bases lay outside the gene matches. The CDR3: CASSAREGTKPYEQYF. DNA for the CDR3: TGTGCCAGCAGCGCCCGAGAGGGGACTAAGCCCTACGAGCAGTACTTC. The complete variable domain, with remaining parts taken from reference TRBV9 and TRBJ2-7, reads DSGVTQTPKHLITATGQRVTLRCSPRSGDLSVYWYQQSLDQGLQFLIQYYNGEERAKGNILERFSAQQFPDLHSELNLSSLELGDSALYFCASSAREGTKPYEQYFGPGTRLTVT.

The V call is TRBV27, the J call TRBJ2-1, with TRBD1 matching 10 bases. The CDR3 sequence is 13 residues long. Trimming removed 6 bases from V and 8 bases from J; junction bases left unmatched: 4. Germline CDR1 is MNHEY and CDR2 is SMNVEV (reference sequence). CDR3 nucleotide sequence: TGTGCCAGCAGAAAGACAGGGGGCGATGAGCAGTTCTTC. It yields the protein CASRKTGGDEQFF.

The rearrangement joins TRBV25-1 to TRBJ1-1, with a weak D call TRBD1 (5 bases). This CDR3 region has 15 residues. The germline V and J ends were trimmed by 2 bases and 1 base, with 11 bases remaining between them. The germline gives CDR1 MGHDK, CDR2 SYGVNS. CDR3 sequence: CASSEQPGWNTEAFF. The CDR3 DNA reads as TGTGCCAGCAGTGAACAACCAGGGTGGAACACTGAAGCTTTCTTT.

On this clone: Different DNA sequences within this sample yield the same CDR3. In DNA form, the CDR3 reads TGTGCCAGCAGCCCGGGGAGCACAGATACGCAGTATTTT. Protein: CASSPGSTDTQYF. This chain connects TRBV9 to TRBJ2-3; D possibly corresponds to TRBD2 (5 bases). Germline CDR1 reads SGDLS; CDR2 reads YYNGEE. The CDR3 consists of 13 residues. V was pared by 4 bases and J by 0 bases, with 6 bases between. The full variable domain, completed using reference TRBV9 and TRBJ2-3, is DSGVTQTPKHLITATGQRVTLRCSPRSGDLSVYWYQQSLDQGLQFLIQYYNGEERAKGNILERFSAQQFPDLHSELNLSSLELGDSALYFCASSPGSTDTQYFGPGTRLTVL.

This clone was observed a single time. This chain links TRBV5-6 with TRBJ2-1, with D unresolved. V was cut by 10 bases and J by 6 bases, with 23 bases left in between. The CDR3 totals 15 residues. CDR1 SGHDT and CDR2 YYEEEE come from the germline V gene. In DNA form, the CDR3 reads TGTGCCTCCTACGGTTCTGCATTTCCGAGCAATGAGCAGTTCTTC. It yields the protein CASYGSAFPSNEQFF.

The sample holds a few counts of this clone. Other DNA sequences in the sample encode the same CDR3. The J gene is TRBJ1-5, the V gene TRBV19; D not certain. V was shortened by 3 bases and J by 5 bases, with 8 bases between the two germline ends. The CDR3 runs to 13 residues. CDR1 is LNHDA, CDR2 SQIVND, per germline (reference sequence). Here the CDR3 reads CASSIPGDQPQHF. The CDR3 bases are TGTGCCAGTAGTATCCCCGGGGATCAGCCCCAGCATTTT.

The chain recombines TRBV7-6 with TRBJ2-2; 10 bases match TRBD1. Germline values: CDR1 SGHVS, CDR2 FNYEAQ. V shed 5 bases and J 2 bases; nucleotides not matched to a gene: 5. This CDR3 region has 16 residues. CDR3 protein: CASSTGQGVNTGELFF. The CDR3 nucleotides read TGTGCCAGCAGCACCGGACAGGGGGTTAACACCGGGGAGCTGTTTTTT. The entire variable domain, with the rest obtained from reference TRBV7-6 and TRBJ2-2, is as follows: GAGVSQSPRYKVTKRGQDVALRCDPISGHVSLYWYRQALGQGPEFLTYFNYEAQQDKSGLPNDRFSAERPEGSISTLTIQRTEQRDSAMYRCASSTGQGVNTGELFFGEGSRLTVL.

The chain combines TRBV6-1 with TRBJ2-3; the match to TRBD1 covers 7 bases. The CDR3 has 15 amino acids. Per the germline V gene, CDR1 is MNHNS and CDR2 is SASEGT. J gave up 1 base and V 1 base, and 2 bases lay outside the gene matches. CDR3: CASSEGGTGTDTQYF. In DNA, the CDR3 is TGTGCCAGCAGTGAAGGGGGGACAGGCACAGATACGCAGTATTTT.

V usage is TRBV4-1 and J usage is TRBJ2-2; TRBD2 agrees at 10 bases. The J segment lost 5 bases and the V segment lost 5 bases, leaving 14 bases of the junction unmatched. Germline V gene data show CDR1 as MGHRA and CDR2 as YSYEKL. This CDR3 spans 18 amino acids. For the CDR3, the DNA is TGCGCCAGCAGCGGTCAGAGCGGGAGGGCCCTCGAGACCGGGGAGCTGTTTTTT. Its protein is CASSGQSGRALETGELFF.

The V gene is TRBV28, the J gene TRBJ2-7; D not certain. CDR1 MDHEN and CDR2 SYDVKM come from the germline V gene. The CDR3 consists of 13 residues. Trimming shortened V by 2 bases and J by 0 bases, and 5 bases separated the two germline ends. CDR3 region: CASSLARSYEQYF. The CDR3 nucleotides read TGTGCCAGCAGTTTAGCACGCTCCTACGAGCAGTACTTC.

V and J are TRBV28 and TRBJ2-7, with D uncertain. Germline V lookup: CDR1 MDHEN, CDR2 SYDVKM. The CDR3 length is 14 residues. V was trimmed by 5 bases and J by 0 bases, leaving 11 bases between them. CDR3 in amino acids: CASSGLLSSYEQYF. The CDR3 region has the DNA TGTGCCAGCAGTGGGCTCCTGAGCTCCTACGAGCAGTACTTC.

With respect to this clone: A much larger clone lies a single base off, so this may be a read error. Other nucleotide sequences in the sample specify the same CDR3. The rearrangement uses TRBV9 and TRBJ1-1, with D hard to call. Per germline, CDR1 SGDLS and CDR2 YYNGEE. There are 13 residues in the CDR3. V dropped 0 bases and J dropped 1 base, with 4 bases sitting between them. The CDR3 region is CASSVGSNTEAFF. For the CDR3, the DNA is TGTGCCAGCAGCGTAGGGTCGAACACTGAAGCTTTCTTT.

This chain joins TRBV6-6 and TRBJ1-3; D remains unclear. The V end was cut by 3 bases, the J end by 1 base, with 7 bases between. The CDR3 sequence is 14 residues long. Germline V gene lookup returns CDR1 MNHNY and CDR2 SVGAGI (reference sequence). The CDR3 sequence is CASSYPGSGNTIYF. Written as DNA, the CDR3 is TGTGCCAGCAGTTATCCGGGGTCTGGAAACACCATATATTTT.

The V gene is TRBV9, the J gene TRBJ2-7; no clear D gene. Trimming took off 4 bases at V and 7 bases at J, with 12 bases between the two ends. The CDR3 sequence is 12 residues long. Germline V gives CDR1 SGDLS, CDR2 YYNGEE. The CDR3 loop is CASSTNTAEQYF. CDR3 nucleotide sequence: TGTGCCAGCAGCACAAACACGGCTGAGCAGTACTTC.

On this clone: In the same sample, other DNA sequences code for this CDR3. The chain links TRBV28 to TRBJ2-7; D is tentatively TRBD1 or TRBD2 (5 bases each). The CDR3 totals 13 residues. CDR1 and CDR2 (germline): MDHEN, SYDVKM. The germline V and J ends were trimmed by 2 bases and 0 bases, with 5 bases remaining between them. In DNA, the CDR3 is TGTGCCAGCAGTTTAGGGGGCTCCTACGAGCAGTACTTC. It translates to CASSLGGSYEQYF.

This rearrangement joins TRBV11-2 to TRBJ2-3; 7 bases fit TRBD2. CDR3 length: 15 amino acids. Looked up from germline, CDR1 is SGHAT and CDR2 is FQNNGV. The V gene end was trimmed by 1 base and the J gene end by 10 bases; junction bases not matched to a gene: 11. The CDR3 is CASSLVASGMLSQYF. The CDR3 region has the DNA TGTGCCAGCAGCTTAGTCGCTAGCGGTATGTTGTCGCAGTATTTT.

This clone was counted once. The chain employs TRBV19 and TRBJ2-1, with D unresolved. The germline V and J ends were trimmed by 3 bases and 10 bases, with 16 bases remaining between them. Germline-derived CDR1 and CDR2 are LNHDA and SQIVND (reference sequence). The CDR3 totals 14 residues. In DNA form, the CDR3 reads TGTGCCAGTAGTATTGCCTTAGCTAAAGGGGAGCAGTTCTTC. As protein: CASSIALAKGEQFF.